Following are 10 T cell receptor beta chains from one sample sequenced in a study of brain T cells in children with intractable seizures. Specified time point: blood from clinic visit 5 months post-surgery; TSC patient then seizure free. Sequencing was performed with immunoSEQ multiplex PCR; in TCRdb, only in-frame clones are kept and a portion is missing. Found here are around 340,000 clones, 85% to 95% of them singletons; the top ten hold roughly 5.8%. Sequencing was performed on peripheral blood, taken 4 to 5 months after surgery. The receptor set was obtained from a boy under three years old with tuberous sclerosis and intractable seizures.

This chain connects TRBV7-8 to TRBJ2-7; D is uncertain. CDR3 length equals 15 residues. V was pared by 2 bases and J by 6 bases, with 17 bases between. Germline V gives CDR1 SGHVS, CDR2 FQNEAQ. CDR3 sequence reads: CASSLFSVRASEQYF. The CDR3 DNA reads TGTGCCAGCAGCTTATTTAGTGTCCGAGCCTCCGAGCAGTACTTC. The complete variable domain, with remaining parts taken from reference TRBV7-8 and TRBJ2-7, reads GAGVSQSPRYKVAKRGQDVALRCDPISGHVSLFWYQQALGQGPEFLTYFQNEAQLDKSGLPSDRFFAERPEGSVSTLKIQRTQQEDSAVYLCASSLFSVRASEQYFGPGTRLTVT.

The V gene is TRBV19, the J gene TRBJ2-7; 10 nucleotides agree with TRBD2. The V segment lost 1 base and the J segment 2 bases; nucleotides outside the gene matches: 8. This CDR3 is built from 17 residues. Germline V gene sequence: CDR1 LNHDA, CDR2 SQIVND (reference sequence). Here the CDR3 reads CASSIGLAGAVPYEQYF. The CDR3 nucleotides read TGTGCCAGTAGTATAGGTCTAGCGGGAGCCGTTCCCTACGAGCAGTACTTC. The complete variable domain, with remaining parts taken from reference TRBV19 and TRBJ2-7, reads DGGITQSPKYLFRKEGQNVTLSCEQNLNHDAMYWYRQDPGQGLRLIYYSQIVNDFQKGDIAEGYSVSREKKESFPLTVTSAQKNPTAFYLCASSIGLAGAVPYEQYFGPGTRLTVT.

The chain employs TRBV5-8 and TRBJ2-1; 12 nucleotides agree with TRBD2. The CDR3 covers 16 residues. Looked up from germline, CDR1 is SGHTS and CDR2 is YDEGEE. Trimming took 5 bases from V and 9 from J; bases not matched to a gene: 12. The CDR3 DNA reads TGTGCCAGCAGTCCCTTCGGACTAGCGGGAAAGGGTGAGCAGTTCTTC. It codes for CASSPFGLAGKGEQFF.

This clone has a single count. The V and J genes are TRBV27 and TRBJ1-2; D is perhaps TRBD1 (5 bases). This CDR3 is built from 15 residues. Per germline, CDR1 MNHEY and CDR2 SMNVEV (reference sequence). V lost 6 bases, J lost 0 bases, and 14 bases lay in between. The CDR3 is CASRGAVFPNYGYTF. DNA for the CDR3: TGTGCCAGCAGAGGGGCGGTGTTCCCTAACTATGGCTACACCTTC.

The J gene is TRBJ1-5, the V gene TRBV7-6; perhaps TRBD1 as D (5 bases). CDR1 is SGHVS, CDR2 FNYEAQ, per germline. The germline V and J ends were trimmed by 3 bases and 7 bases, with 16 bases remaining between them. This CDR3 is 15 amino acids long. The CDR3 DNA follows: TGTGCCAGCAGCTTGCGTACAGGCACCAGGCAGCCCCAGCATTTT. Translation: CASSLRTGTRQPQHF.

This chain uses TRBV9 with TRBJ1-6, with 7 bases identical to TRBD1. The CDR3 length is 17 residues. Germline assignment: CDR1 SGDLS and CDR2 YYNGEE. The V gene end was trimmed by 0 bases and the J gene end by 8 bases; junction bases not matched to a gene: 11. CDR3 DNA sequence: TGTGCCAGCAGCGTAGGATCGGGACAGCTTTCTCATTCACCCCTCCACTTT. It is translated as CASSVGSGQLSHSPLHF.

V usage is TRBV14 and J usage is TRBJ1-1; no clear D gene. This CDR3 is built from 12 residues. V was trimmed by 0 bases and J by 9 bases, leaving 8 bases between them. The V gene's germline CDR1 is SGHDN and CDR2 FVKESK. The CDR3 bases are TGTGCCAGCAGCCAAGAGGGCAGGAAAGCTTTCTTT. This sequence encodes CASSQEGRKAFF.

The V and J genes are TRBV6-5 and TRBJ1-1; the match to TRBD1 covers 7 bases. The CDR3 totals 13 residues. With 6 bases clipped from V and 6 bases from J, the junction kept 7 bases outside the gene matches. The germline V gene encodes CDR1 MNHEY and CDR2 SVGAGI. The CDR3 coding sequence is TGTGCCAGCAGGGCTCCCAGGGGGGCTGAAGCTTTCTTT. Residues: CASRAPRGAEAFF.

CDR3 region: CASSMGQNTEAFF. CDR3 nucleotides: TGCGCCAGCAGTATGGGGCAAAACACTGAAGCTTTCTTT. The rearrangement links TRBV10-2 to TRBJ1-1; D might be TRBD1 (5 bases). The CDR3 spans 13 residues. Germline CDR1 and CDR2: WSHSY and SAAADI. Trimming stripped 5 bases from V and 2 bases from J, with 9 bases between.

The chain uses TRBV4-2 and TRBJ1-2; the D gene is possibly TRBD1 (6 bases). CDR3 length equals 18 residues. Germline CDR1 reads LGHNA; CDR2 reads YNFKEQ. V shed 1 base and J shed 3 bases, with 21 bases lying between them. The CDR3 sequence is CASSQVSSGGRLDYGYTF. The CDR3 coding sequence is TGTGCCAGCAGCCAAGTAAGTTCCGGGGGGCGCCTGGACTATGGCTACACCTTC.